The present T cell receptor beta chain was sequenced within a study of blood T cell repertoires in COVID-19. The ends lost 2 bases at V and 1 base at J; junction bases unmatched: 8. There are 16 residues in the CDR3. Germline V gives CDR1 SGHNT, CDR2 YYREEE (reference sequence). The assay was immunoSEQ multiplex PCR, and TCRdb's table has in-frame clones only and misses some. The sample carries some 290,000 clones, approximately 89% recorded once. The TCR sequence derives from a woman in her 30s who had recovered from COVID-19. Sequencing was performed on PBMCs or T cells enriched from blood (not recorded which). The V and J genes are TRBV5-4 and TRBJ2-7; 8 bases are a match to TRBD1. The CDR3 is CASSFGQGKGSYEQYF. Here the CDR3 DNA reads TGTGCCAGCAGCTTCGGACAGGGTAAGGGATCCTACGAGCAGTACTTC.